The 4 T cell receptor beta chains below were found in one sample sequenced in a study of blood T cell repertoires in COVID-19 (dated by TCRdb to 2018 to 2021). The protocol used for the library was the immunoSEQ multiplex PCR assay. TCRdb carries this immuneACCESS record with in-frame sequences only. Its versions omit some clonotypes, under half of them owing to an unresolved V gene in the studies checked, with the rest unexplained. This sample has 55,000 to 80,000 clones in its table, and 85% to 90% of those were observed once. Roughly 9.6% of the sample belongs to the ten largest clones. Sequenced input: peripheral blood. These TCRs come from a man aged 80 or over with acute or convalescent COVID-19.

V usage is TRBV23-1 and J usage is TRBJ1-4; no clear D gene. TRBV23-1 is sorted into the ORF group, with uncertain function. The CDR3 covers 16 residues. The germline V and J ends were trimmed by 0 bases and 3 bases, with 11 bases remaining between them. Written as DNA, the CDR3 is TGCGCCAGCAGTCAATCTACTCCATCCTCTAATGAAAAACTGTTTTTT. It translates to CASSQSTPSSNEKLFF.

The V call is TRBV5-4, the J call TRBJ2-6; D is possibly TRBD1 (6 bases). The germline gives CDR1 SGHNT, CDR2 YYREEE (reference sequence). V lost 4 bases and J 2 bases, leaving 13 bases between the germline ends. The CDR3 loop spans 16 amino acids. The CDR3 coding sequence is TGTGCCAGCAGCCCAACGACAGGTACTGGGGCCAACGTCCTGACTTTC. It specifies CASSPTTGTGANVLTF. Drawing the rest from reference TRBV5-4 and TRBJ2-6, the complete variable domain is ETGVTQSPTHLIKTRGQQVTLRCSSQSGHNTVSWYQQALGQGPQFIFQYYREEENGRGNFPPRFSGLQFPNYSSELNVNALELDDSALYLCASSPTTGTGANVLTFGAGSRLTVL.

The rearrangement joins TRBV19 to TRBJ1-3; D is unclear. The length of the CDR3 is 12 residues. The germline V gene has CDR1 LNHDA and CDR2 SQIVND (reference sequence). V lost 9 bases and J lost 0, with 6 bases in between. CDR3 sequence: CASGLSGNTIYF. The CDR3 bases are TGTGCCAGCGGACTCTCTGGAAACACCATATATTTT.

V and J are TRBV19 and TRBJ1-1; tentative D call: TRBD1 (5 bases). This CDR3 comprises 17 residues. V was trimmed by 1 base and J by 6 bases, leaving 21 bases between them. Germline CDR1 LNHDA, CDR2 SQIVND (reference sequence). CDR3 residues: CASSIAGPGRGNSEAFF. As DNA, the CDR3 is TGTGCCAGTAGTATAGCGGGCCCAGGGCGAGGAAACTCTGAAGCTTTCTTT. The full variable domain, with the rest looked up from reference TRBV19 and TRBJ1-1, is DGGITQSPKYLFRKEGQNVTLSCEQNLNHDAMYWYRQDPGQGLRLIYYSQIVNDFQKGDIAEGYSVSREKKESFPLTVTSAQKNPTAFYLCASSIAGPGRGNSEAFFGQGTRLTVV.